These 13 T cell receptor beta chains came from one sample sequenced in a study of T cell responses to AZD1222 COVID-19 vaccine. Produced via immunoSEQ multiplex PCR; TCRdb's table is partial and in-frame only. The repertoire has 150,000 to 200,000 clones, around 94% of them found once; the top ten carry 3.6%. This specimen was peripheral blood, taken 28 days after the second dose of the MenACWY control vaccine. These receptors all come from an adult who received the MenACWY meningococcal vaccine as a control.

This chain connects TRBV11-2 to TRBJ2-3; D unclear. CDR1 and CDR2 (germline): SGHAT, FQNNGV. Trimming shortened V by 0 bases and J by 1 base, and 2 bases separated the two germline ends. CDR3 length equals 13 residues. The CDR3 DNA sequence: TGTGCCAGCAGCTTAGATCGCACAGATACGCAGTATTTT. As protein: CASSLDRTDTQYF.

The chain combines TRBV6-5 with TRBJ1-1, with D maybe TRBD1 (6 bases). This CDR3 spans 13 amino acids. Germline V gene lookup returns CDR1 MNHEY and CDR2 SVGAGI. V was trimmed by 5 bases and J by 2 bases, leaving 9 bases between them. The CDR3 nucleotides read TGTGCCAGCAGTACACAGGGAAACACTGAAGCTTTCTTT. Translating it yields CASSTQGNTEAFF.

This clone appeared once. The J gene is TRBJ2-5, the V gene TRBV3-1 (or the pseudogene TRBV3-2); 9 bases line up with TRBD2. Unmatched junction bases numbered 7, after V lost 5 bases and J lost 9 bases. Germline-derived CDR1 and CDR2 are LGHDT and YNNKEL (reference sequence). CDR3 length: 13 amino acids. CDR3 region: CASSSRTSEAQYF. CDR3 nucleotide sequence: TGTGCCAGCAGCTCCAGGACTAGCGAAGCCCAGTACTTC.

The chain recombines TRBV27 with TRBJ1-2; D perhaps matches TRBD1 (5 bases). The V gene lost 2 bases and the J gene lost 4 bases, with 17 bases spanning the gap. CDR3 length: 16 amino acids. Germline CDR1 reads MNHEY; CDR2 reads SMNVEV (reference sequence). In DNA form, the CDR3 reads TGTGCCAGCAGTTTAAACGGGGACGAACATGGCTATGGCTACACCTTC. Residues: CASSLNGDEHGYGYTF.

The chain joins TRBV3-1 (or the pseudogene TRBV3-2) to TRBJ2-5; 13 nucleotides line up with TRBD2. The V segment lost 1 base and the J segment 3 bases; nucleotides outside the gene matches: 8. The CDR3 consists of 18 residues. Germline V gene sequence: CDR1 LGHDT, CDR2 YNNKEL (reference sequence). The CDR3 DNA reads as TGTGCCAGCAGCCAAGCCCCGACTAGCGGGAGGAGCAAAGAGACCCAGTACTTC. Translation: CASSQAPTSGRSKETQYF.

The chain uses TRBV6-2 or TRBV6-3 and TRBJ1-1, with D possibly being TRBD1 (5 bases). The V gene's germline CDR1 is MNHEY and CDR2 SVGEGT. V dropped 2 bases and J dropped 5 bases, with 30 bases sitting between them. The CDR3 runs 20 residues. The CDR3 region has the DNA TGTGCCAGCAGTTACAATCCCATGGGCCCTGGGGGGAGGTTTAAGACTGAAGCTTTCTTT. Its translation: CASSYNPMGPGGRFKTEAFF.

The chain has TRBV7-2 and TRBJ2-7; TRBD1 or TRBD2 may be the D gene (5 bases each). Deletions cut 0 bases from V and 3 bases from J, with 12 bases between. The CDR3 loop spans 15 amino acids. From germline, CDR1 is SGHTA and CDR2 FQGNSA. This chain's CDR3 is CASSLAGTADYEQYF. In nucleotides, the CDR3 is TGTGCCAGCAGCTTAGCCGGGACGGCAGACTACGAGCAGTACTTC. The whole variable domain, filled in from reference TRBV7-2 and TRBJ2-7, reads GAGVSQSPSNKVTEKGKDVELRCDPISGHTALYWYRQSLGQGLEFLIYFQGNSAPDKSGLPSDRFSAERTGGSVSTLTIQRTQQEDSAVYLCASSLAGTADYEQYFGPGTRLTVT.

The V and J genes are TRBV7-2 and TRBJ2-3; 10 bases align to TRBD2. Trimming at V came to 1 base and at J to 4 bases, leaving 11 bases not matched to a gene. Per germline, CDR1 SGHTA and CDR2 FQGNSA. The CDR3 runs to 18 residues. CDR3 sequence: CASSLVPLASGSPDTQYF. Written as DNA, the CDR3 is TGTGCCAGCAGCTTAGTGCCCTTGGCTAGCGGGAGCCCAGATACGCAGTATTTT.

The rearrangement joins TRBV13 to TRBJ2-7, with 12 bases fitting TRBD2. This CDR3 region has 16 residues. Germline-derived CDR1 and CDR2 are PRHDT and FYEKMQ (reference sequence). Losses at the gene ends were 5 bases for V and 2 bases for J; bases not matched to a gene: 7. CDR3 protein: CASSPRTSGTTYEQYF. The CDR3 bases are TGTGCCAGCAGCCCTCGGACTAGCGGGACAACCTACGAGCAGTACTTC. Using reference TRBV13 and TRBJ2-7 for the parts outside the CDR3, the full variable domain is AAGVIQSPRHLIKEKRETATLKCYPIPRHDTVYWYQQGPGQDPQFLISFYEKMQSDKGSIPDRFSAQQFSDYHSELNMSSLELGDSALYFCASSPRTSGTTYEQYFGPGTRLTVT.

The chain has TRBV6-2 or TRBV6-3 and TRBJ2-3; no definite D call. From germline, CDR1 is MNHEY and CDR2 SVGEGT. Deletions cut 2 bases from V and 1 base from J, with 10 bases between. The CDR3 runs 15 residues. Here the CDR3 reads CASSYPVPRTDTQYF. The CDR3 DNA follows: TGTGCCAGCAGTTACCCGGTTCCCCGCACAGATACGCAGTATTTT.

The V gene is TRBV7-9, the J gene TRBJ2-1; D assignment may be TRBD1 or TRBD2 (6 bases each). The CDR3 runs to 15 residues. V lost 5 bases to trimming and J lost 4 bases, with 15 bases between them. Germline CDR1 SEHNR, CDR2 FQNEAQ (reference sequence). CDR3 sequence reads: CASSGRGGTYNEQFF. CDR3 DNA sequence: TGTGCCAGCAGCGGCAGGGGAGGTACGTACAATGAGCAGTTCTTC.

This clone was recorded only once. The chain has TRBV11-3 and TRBJ1-1; 7 nucleotides line up with TRBD1. This CDR3 has 18 amino acids. Germline CDR1 and CDR2: SGHNT and YENEEA. The trim removed 8 bases at V and 5 bases at J, leaving 23 bases unmatched. The CDR3 here is CASGGFDREGARRTEAFF. CDR3 nucleotide sequence: TGTGCCAGCGGTGGGTTTGACAGGGAAGGCGCTAGGCGAACTGAAGCTTTCTTT.

This clone was seen a few times. V and J are TRBV11-3 and TRBJ1-3, with unresolved D. Germline CDR1 and CDR2: SGHNT and YENEEA. This CDR3 comprises 12 residues. V was pared by 3 bases and J by 0 bases, with 0 bases between. The CDR3 bases are TGTGCCAGCAGCTTCTCTGGAAACACCATATATTTT. This codes for CASSFSGNTIYF.